This T cell receptor beta chain was observed in a study of OX40 agonist ivuxolimab in advanced cancers. Looking at the study overall: Administration of intravenous ivuxolimab to patients occurred every 2 weeks at 0.01 to 10 mg/kg. Study-level points and caveats: CD4+ and CD8+ T cells in blood underwent clonal expansion by week 6 at 0.1 to 3.0 mg/kg.

With respect to this clone: Its antigen remains unknown.

The CDR3 has 15 residues. The germline V gene has CDR1 SNHLY and CDR2 FYNNEI. V lost 10 bases, J lost 4 bases, and 13 bases stayed unmatched. The assay was immunoSEQ multiplex PCR, and TCRdb's table has in-frame clones only and misses some. The table shows 40,000 to 60,000 clones, with 85% occurring only once. The sample was CD4+ or CD8+ T cells sorted from blood, taken in a trial of the OX40 agonist ivuxolimab. This receptor was taken from an adult with an advanced solid tumor such as melanoma, head and neck, liver or kidney cancer. This chain uses TRBV2 with TRBJ2-5; 9 bases agree with TRBD2. The CDR3 DNA sequence: TGTGCCATCCCGAGGGGCGGGGGGGGACGAGAGACCCAGTACTTC. It is translated as CAIPRGGGGRETQYF.